These 9 T cell receptor beta chains share one sample of origin, sequenced in a study of CD8 T cells in Susac syndrome. It was with random hexamers that 0.5 to 1 ug RNA was reverse transcribed. TCRdb redid the calling of the immunoSEQ multiplex PCR reads with MiXCR, one entry per CDR3 protein. The data contain 190,000 or so distinct CDR3 sequences, about 96% of them seen just once; the ten biggest clones take up just under 0.095%. Sequenced material: CD4+ T cells from PBMCs. Source of these receptors: a human donor with multiple sclerosis.

The rearrangement uses TRBV29-1 and TRBJ2-7, with D possibly being TRBD1 (5 bases). From germline, CDR1 is SQVTM and CDR2 ANQGSEA. The CDR3 has 11 amino acids. Deletions cut 6 bases from V and 1 base from J, with 7 bases between. The CDR3: CSVRTSYEQYF. CDR3 nucleotides: TGCAGCGTAAGGACATCCTACGAGCAGTACTTC.

The chain combines TRBV30 with TRBJ1-2; D may be TRBD1 (6 bases). CDR3 length: 13 residues. Trimming took off 0 bases at V and 4 bases at J, with 9 bases between the two ends. CDR1 and CDR2 from the germline V gene are GTSNPN and SVGIG (reference sequence). CDR3 DNA sequence: TGTGCCTGGAGTGTAATGGACAGCTATGGCTACACCTTC. Its translation: CAWSVMDSYGYTF.

CDR3 region: CSAGERVLNTEAFF. The DNA of the CDR3 is TGCAGTGCCGGAGAAAGGGTTCTGAACACTGAAGCTTTCTTT. This chain joins TRBV20-1 and TRBJ1-1; D gene uncertain. CDR3 length equals 14 residues. V lost 6 bases to trimming and J lost 0 bases, with 14 bases between them. Germline values: CDR1 DFQATT, CDR2 SNEGSKA (reference sequence).

The chain is built from TRBV20-1 and TRBJ2-7; D is unresolved. The length of the CDR3 is 12 residues. CDR1 DFQATT and CDR2 SNEGSKA come from the germline V gene (reference sequence). The V gene lost 0 bases and the J gene lost 3 bases, with 6 bases spanning the gap. The CDR3 region is CSARDAVYEQYF. The CDR3, as DNA: TGCAGTGCTAGAGATGCCGTCTACGAGCAGTACTTC.

The V gene is TRBV7-3, the J gene TRBJ2-2; tentatively, D is TRBD1 or TRBD2 (5 bases each). V was pared by 3 bases and J by 5 bases, with 7 bases between. CDR1 is SGHTA, CDR2 FQGTGA, per germline. The CDR3 contains 13 residues. The CDR3 region is CASSFWGTGELFF. The CDR3, as DNA: TGTGCCAGCAGCTTTTGGGGGACCGGGGAGCTGTTTTTT.

The V and J genes are TRBV11-1 and TRBJ1-1; TRBD1 might be the D (5 bases). Germline V gene data show CDR1 as SGHAT and CDR2 as FQDESV (reference sequence). The V and J ends lost 4 bases and 4 bases respectively, with 10 bases between them. This CDR3 is 13 amino acids long. CDR3 DNA: TGTGCCAGCAGCTCGGGACCGAGCACTGAAGCTTTCTTT. Translating it yields CASSSGPSTEAFF.

V gene TRBV7-2 combines with J gene TRBJ1-3; D is possibly TRBD1 (5 bases). Per the germline V gene, CDR1 is SGHTA and CDR2 is FQGNSA. The CDR3 runs to 14 residues. The V end lost 2 bases, the J end lost 7 bases, and 12 bases lay between the germline ends. The CDR3 protein is CASSLWGRPNTIYF. Written as DNA, the CDR3 is TGTGCCAGCAGCTTATGGGGACGACCGAACACCATATATTTT. The full variable domain, in which reference TRBV7-2 and TRBJ1-3 provide the parts outside the CDR3, is GAGVSQSPSNKVTEKGKDVELRCDPISGHTALYWYRQSLGQGLEFLIYFQGNSAPDKSGLPSDRFSAERTGGSVSTLTIQRTQQEDSAVYLCASSLWGRPNTIYFGEGSWLTVV.

This chain links TRBV7-9 with TRBJ2-5; D call uncertain. The CDR3 sequence is 18 residues long. With 5 bases removed from V and 4 bases from J, the gap between germline ends came to 26 bases. The germline V gene encodes CDR1 SEHNR and CDR2 FQNEAQ (reference sequence). The CDR3 sequence is CASSQIRTEAFMSETQYF. Here the CDR3 DNA reads TGTGCCAGCAGCCAAATTAGAACGGAAGCATTCATGTCAGAGACCCAGTACTTC.

The V call is TRBV2, the J call TRBJ2-1; the D is unclear. The CDR3 is 13 residues long. The V gene's germline CDR1 is SNHLY and CDR2 FYNNEI. Deletions cut 2 bases from V and 9 bases from J, with 11 bases between. The CDR3 sequence is CASSESRQGEQFF. In nucleotides, the CDR3 is TGTGCCAGCAGTGAATCTCGACAAGGTGAGCAGTTCTTC.